This TCR beta chain was found in a study of control samples from healthy donors and cancer patients (dated by TCRdb to the early 2020s). At the junction V is shortened by 3 bases and J by 10 bases, with 12 bases in between. From cysteine to phenylalanine, the CDR3 is 12 amino acids long. Only CDR3 DNA is held: 36 bases, read in frame from base 1. The germline V gene (reference sequence) specifies MNHEY as CDR1 and SMNVEV as CDR2. Worth noting for this clone: Its antigen specificity is not known. Qualities for individual bases were not recorded, and no much larger clone is one base off.

Preparation of the library involved the immunoSEQ multiplex PCR assay. What TCRdb holds here is the immuneACCESS table cut down to in-frame rearrangements. Part of the clones is not present; checked against another copy, under half of the missing clones reflect an unresolved V gene, and the others are unexplained. The table for this sample lists roughly 180,000 clones; about 91% of them were counted only once. Around 2% of the sample is held by the ten biggest clonotypes. In this chain, TRBV27 is recombined with TRBJ1-2; TRBD1 is possibly the D segment (6 matching bases). Sequencing was carried out using blood. This sequence was found in a woman aged 40 to 50 in good health. CDR3 loop: CASSLGGGAYTF. The nucleotide sequence is given as TGTGCCAGCAGTTTGGGGGGGGGCGCCTACACCTTC.